This note documents a single T cell receptor (beta chain) sequence. The sample belongs to a study of shared clonotypes between healthy human individuals. The CD4+ fraction was divided into a CD45RA+ naive subset and a CD45RA-negative memory subset. Losses at the gene ends were 5 bases for V and 5 bases for J; bases not matched to a gene: 7. This CDR3 contains 15 residues. The germline V gene has CDR1 MDHEN and CDR2 SYDVKM. Deep level was the assay's run setting. Clones were sequenced by immunoSEQ multiplex PCR, and TCRdb holds only the in-frame ones, with some missing. The data hold approximately 2.1 million clones, with over 90% observed a single time.

The sequence was collected from a man aged 18 to 35 in good health. Some clones in this sample may be carry-over from other donors' samples. Sequences were obtained from naive CD4+ T cells from PBMCs. Documented subset: CD45RA+ positively selected. The V gene is TRBV28, the J gene TRBJ2-3; 10 bases align to TRBD1. The CDR3 DNA reads as TGTGCCAGCAGTCACCGGGACAGGGGAAGAGATACGCAGTATTTT. Its translation: CASSHRDRGRDTQYF.